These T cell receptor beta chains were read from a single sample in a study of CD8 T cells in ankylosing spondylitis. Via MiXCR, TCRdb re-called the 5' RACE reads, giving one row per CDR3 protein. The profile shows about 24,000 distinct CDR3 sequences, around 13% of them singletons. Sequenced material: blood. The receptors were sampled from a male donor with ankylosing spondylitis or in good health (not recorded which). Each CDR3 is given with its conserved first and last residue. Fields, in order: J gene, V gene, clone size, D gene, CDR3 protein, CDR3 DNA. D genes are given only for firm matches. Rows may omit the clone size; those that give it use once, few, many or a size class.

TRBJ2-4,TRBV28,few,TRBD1,CASRQTGENIQYF,TGTGCCAGCAGACAGACAGGGGAAAACATTCAGTACTTC
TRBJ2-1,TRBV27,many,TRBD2,CASSYRLAGEQFF,TGTGCCAGCAGCTACAGACTAGCGGGCGAGCAGTTCTTC
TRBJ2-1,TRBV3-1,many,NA,CASSQVPSFDEQFF,TGTGCCAGCAGCCAAGTGCCCAGTTTCGATGAGCAGTTCTTC
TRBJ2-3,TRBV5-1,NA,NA,CASRLARGDTQYF,TGCGCCAGCAGATTGGCGAGAGGCGATACGCAGTATTTT
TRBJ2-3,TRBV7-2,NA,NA,CASSLALGADTQYF,TGTGCCAGCAGCTTAGCGCTAGGAGCAGATACGCAGTATTTT
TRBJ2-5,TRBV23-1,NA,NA,CASSQCGRGVPTETQYF,TGCGCCAGCAGTCAATGTGGGAGGGGGGTCCCCACAGAGACCCAGTACTTC
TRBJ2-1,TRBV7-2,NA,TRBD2,CASSLSSGGIYNEQFF,TGTGCCAGCAGCTTATCTAGCGGGGGCATCTACAATGAGCAGTTCTTC
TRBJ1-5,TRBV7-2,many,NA,CASSLFPRTAGDQPQHF,TGTGCCAGCAGCTTATTCCCCAGGACAGCGGGGGATCAGCCCCAGCATTTT
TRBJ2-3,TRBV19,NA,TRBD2,CASSPAGLAGDTQYF,TGTGCCAGTAGTCCGGCGGGACTAGCGGGAGATACGCAGTATTTT
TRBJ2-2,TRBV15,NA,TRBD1,CATSRDKTGAGELFF,TGTGCCACCAGCAGAGACAAGACAGGGGCCGGGGAGCTGTTTTTT
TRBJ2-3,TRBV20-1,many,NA,CSAPRSHNTDTQYF,TGCAGTGCTCCAAGATCACATAACACAGATACGCAGTATTTT
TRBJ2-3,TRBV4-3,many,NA,CASSHARVGRDTQYF,TGCGCCAGCAGCCATGCCCGGGTGGGCAGAGATACGCAGTATTTT
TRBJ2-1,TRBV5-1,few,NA,CASSLTGSGNEQFF,TGCGCCAGCAGCTTAACAGGGTCGGGCAATGAGCAGTTCTTC
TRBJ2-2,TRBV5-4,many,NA,CASSLPLGNTGELFF,TGTGCCAGCAGCCTACCTCTTGGGAACACCGGGGAGCTGTTTTTT
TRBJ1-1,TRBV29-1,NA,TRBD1,CSVSSGTGVTEAFF,TGCAGCGTTTCATCCGGGACAGGGGTAACTGAAGCTTTCTTT
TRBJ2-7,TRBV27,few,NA,CASSFRQGSYEQYF,TGTGCCAGCAGTTTTCGGCAGGGGTCCTACGAGCAGTACTTC
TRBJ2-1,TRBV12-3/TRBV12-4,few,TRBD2,CASSLMASGRAGSYNEQFF,TGTGCCAGCAGTTTAATGGCTAGCGGGAGGGCCGGGTCCTACAATGAGCAGTTCTTC
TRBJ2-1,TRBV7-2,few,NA,CASSLAPLASNEQFF,TGTGCCAGCAGCTTAGCGCCCCTAGCAAGCAATGAGCAGTTCTTC
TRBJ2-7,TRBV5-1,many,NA,CASSPGSHSYEQYF,TGCGCCAGCAGCCCCGGGTCCCACTCCTACGAGCAGTACTTC
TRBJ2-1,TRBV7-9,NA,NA,CVSSFSMDEQFF,TGTGTCAGCAGCTTCTCAATGGATGAGCAGTTCTTC
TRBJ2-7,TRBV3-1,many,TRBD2,CASSPRLAGHYEQYF,TGTGCCAGCAGCCCCCGACTAGCGGGACACTACGAGCAGTACTTC
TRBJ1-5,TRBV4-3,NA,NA,CASSPRHGGFEPQHF,TGCGCCAGCAGCCCCCGTCATGGAGGTTTTGAGCCCCAGCATTTT
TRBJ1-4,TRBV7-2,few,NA,CASSLYKGGEEKLFF,TGTGCCAGCAGCTTATACAAAGGGGGAGAAGAAAAACTGTTTTTT
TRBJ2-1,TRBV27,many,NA,CASSFGGEQFF,TGTGCCAGCAGTTTCGGTGGGGAGCAGTTCTTC
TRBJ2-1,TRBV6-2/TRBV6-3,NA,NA,CASSYSNPWTKPSSSYNEQFF,TGTGCCAGCAGTTACTCGAATCCATGGACTAAACCCTCGAGCTCCTACAATGAGCAGTTCTTC
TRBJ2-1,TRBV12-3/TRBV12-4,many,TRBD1,CASSYWTGVNEQFF,TGTGCCAGCAGTTATTGGACAGGGGTCAATGAGCAGTTCTTC
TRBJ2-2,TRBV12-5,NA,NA,CASGLTENTGELFF,TGTGCTAGTGGTTTGACGGAGAACACCGGGGAGCTGTTTTTT
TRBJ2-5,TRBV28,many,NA,CASSPIRGGRKTQYF,TGTGCCAGCAGTCCAATCAGGGGAGGGAGGAAGACCCAGTACTTC
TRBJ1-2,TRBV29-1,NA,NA,CSVERTENYGYTF,TGCAGCGTAGAAAGGACAGAAAACTATGGCTACACCTTC
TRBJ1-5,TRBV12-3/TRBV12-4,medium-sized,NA,CASSRMGNQPQHF,TGTGCCAGCAGTCGTATGGGCAATCAGCCCCAGCATTTT
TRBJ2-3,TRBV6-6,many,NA,CASSQGDYTQYF,TGTGCCAGCAGCCAAGGGGACTATACGCAGTATTTT
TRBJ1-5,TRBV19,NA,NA,CASSMTWGHSNQPQHF,TGTGCCAGTAGTATGACTTGGGGGCATAGCAATCAGCCCCAGCATTTT
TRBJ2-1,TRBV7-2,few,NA,CASSLEALEGNEQFF,TGTGCCAGCAGCTTAGAGGCCCTGGAAGGGAATGAGCAGTTCTTC
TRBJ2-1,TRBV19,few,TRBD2,CASSPTSGRSSYNEQFF,TGTGCCAGTTCTCCGACTAGCGGGAGGAGCTCCTACAATGAGCAGTTCTTC
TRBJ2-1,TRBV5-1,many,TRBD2,CASGRGAGGLEQFF,TGCGCCAGCGGGAGAGGAGCGGGGGGGCTTGAGCAGTTCTTC
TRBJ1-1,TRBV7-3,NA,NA,CASSLTGNTEAFF,TGTGCCAGCAGCTTGACAGGGAACACTGAAGCTTTCTTT
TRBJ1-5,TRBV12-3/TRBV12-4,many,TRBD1,CASSWGQALNQPQHF,TGTGCCAGCAGTTGGGGACAGGCCCTAAATCAGCCCCAGCATTTT